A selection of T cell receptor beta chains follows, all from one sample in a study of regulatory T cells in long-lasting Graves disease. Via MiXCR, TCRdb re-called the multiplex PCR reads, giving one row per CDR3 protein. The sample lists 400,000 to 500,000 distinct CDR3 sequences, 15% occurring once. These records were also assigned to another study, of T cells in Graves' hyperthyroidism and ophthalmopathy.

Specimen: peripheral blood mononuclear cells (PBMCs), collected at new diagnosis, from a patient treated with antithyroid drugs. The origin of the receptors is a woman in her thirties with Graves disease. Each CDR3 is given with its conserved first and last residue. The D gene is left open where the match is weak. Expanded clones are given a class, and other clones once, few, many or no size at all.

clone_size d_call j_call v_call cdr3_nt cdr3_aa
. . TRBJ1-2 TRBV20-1 TGCAGTGCTAGAGAAACCCCCGGGGCCTCACGGGAATATGGCTACACCTTC CSARETPGASREYGYTF
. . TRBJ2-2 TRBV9 TGTGCCAGCAGCCCGGGACCCCCGAACACCGGGGAGCTGTTTTTT CASSPGPPNTGELFF
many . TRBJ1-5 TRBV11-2 TGTGCCAGCAGCTTACTCCCAAGTAGCAATCAGCCCCAGCATTTT CASSLLPSSNQPQHF
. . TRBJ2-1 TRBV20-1 TGCAGTGCTAGAATGTCGGACTCAGCCTACAATGAGCAGTTCTTC CSARMSDSAYNEQFF
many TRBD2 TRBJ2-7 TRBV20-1 TGCAGTGCTAGACTAGCGGGAGGACTCCGCTACGAGCAGTACTTC CSARLAGGLRYEQYF
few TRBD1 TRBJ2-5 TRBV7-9 TGTGCCAGCAGCTTCCGGGACAGTAAAGAGACCCAGTACTTC CASSFRDSKETQYF
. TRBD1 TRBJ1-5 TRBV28 TGTGCCAGCAGTTTATCCGCCGGGACAGGGGATAGCAATCAGCCCCAGCATTTT CASSLSAGTGDSNQPQHF
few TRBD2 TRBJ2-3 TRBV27 TGTGCCAGCAGGCCAAATAGCGGGACATACACAGATACGCAGTATTTT CASRPNSGTYTDTQYF
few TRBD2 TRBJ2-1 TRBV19 TGTGCCAGTACCACCATCGGGGGTAGCGGGAACAATGAGCAGTTCTTC CASTTIGGSGNNEQFF
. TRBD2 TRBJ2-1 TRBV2 TGTGCCAGCACCGGGACTAGCGGTAGCTCCTACAATGAGCAGTTCTTC CASTGTSGSSYNEQFF
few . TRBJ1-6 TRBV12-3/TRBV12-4 TGTGCCAGCAGTCCCCCGGCTTATAATTCACCCCTCCACTTT CASSPPAYNSPLHF
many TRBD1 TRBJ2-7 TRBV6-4 TGTGCCAGCAGTTACCCGAGGGGACAGGGTCTTCCCTACGAGCAGTACTTC CASSYPRGQGLPYEQYF
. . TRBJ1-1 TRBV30 TGTGCCTGGAGCTATAATACAGGCTTGGGGACTGAAGCTTTCTTT CAWSYNTGLGTEAFF
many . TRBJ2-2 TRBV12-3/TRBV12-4 TGTGCCAGCAGTTTGAGCGGTGTCGGGGAGCTGTTTTTT CASSLSGVGELFF
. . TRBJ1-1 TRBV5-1 TGCGCCAGCAGCCCCATTCAGAACACTGAAGCTTTCTTT CASSPIQNTEAFF
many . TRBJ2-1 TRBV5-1 TGCGCCAGCAGAGGGGAGCCCTCCGGCCGGGAGCAGTTCTTC CASRGEPSGREQFF
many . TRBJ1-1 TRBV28 TGTGCCAGCAGGCGGGACACTGAAGCTTTCTTT CASRRDTEAFF